This is a list of T cell receptor beta chains from one sample in a study of shared clonotypes between healthy human individuals. The assay was immunoSEQ multiplex PCR, and TCRdb's table has in-frame clones only and misses some. The profile covers approximately 2.4 million clones, with more than 90% appearing a single time and 0.1% to 0.15% taken by the ten largest. Sequencing was carried out using naive CD4+ T cells sorted from blood. The source of these receptors is a man aged 18 to 29 in good health. The CDR3 runs from the conserved cysteine through the conserved F or W. D genes are given only for firm matches. Some rows have no size entry. The others give once, few or many, or a class for an expanded clone.

D: TRBD1
J: TRBJ1-4
V: TRBV2
size: .
DNA: TGTGCCAGCAGTGGCGGGACAGGGACTGAAAAACTGTTTTTT
CDR3: CASSGGTGTEKLFF

D: .
J: TRBJ1-5
V: TRBV19
size: .
DNA: TGTGCCACGAAGGGGAGGGTTGGTCAGCCCCAGCATTTT
CDR3: CATKGRVGQPQHF

D: TRBD2
J: TRBJ2-3
V: TRBV30
size: .
DNA: TGTGCCTGGAAGAGCGGGGGGCCAGATACGCAGTATTTT
CDR3: CAWKSGGPDTQYF

D: .
J: TRBJ2-1
V: TRBV20-1
size: .
DNA: TGCAGTGCTCCCCGGGACTTTGGGCAGTTCTTC
CDR3: CSAPRDFGQFF

D: .
J: TRBJ2-5
V: TRBV4-1
size: .
DNA: TGCGCCAGCAGCCAAGATAAAGCAGGGGTACAAGAGACCCAGTACTTC
CDR3: CASSQDKAGVQETQYF

D: TRBD2
J: TRBJ2-5
V: TRBV6-5
size: .
DNA: TGTGCCAGCAGTAGCGGGGGCGACCAAGAGACCCAGTACTTC
CDR3: CASSSGGDQETQYF

D: TRBD1
J: TRBJ2-7
V: TRBV27
size: once
DNA: TGTGCCAGCAGTCGAAGGACAGGGGAACCCCTCGCCTACGAGCAGTACTTC
CDR3: CASSRRTGEPLAYEQYF

D: TRBD2
J: TRBJ2-5
V: TRBV7-2
size: .
DNA: TGTGCCAGCAGCGGCGGGACTAGCGGCAAAGAGACCCAGTACTTC
CDR3: CASSGGTSGKETQYF

D: .
J: TRBJ1-5
V: TRBV4-1
size: .
DNA: TGCGCCAGCAGCCAAGTCGGCAGGGCTCAGGGTCAGCCCCAGCATTTT
CDR3: CASSQVGRAQGQPQHF

D: .
J: TRBJ2-5
V: TRBV7-9
size: .
DNA: TGTGCCAGCAGCATAGAAGTCCCTTCGGAGACCCAGTACTTC
CDR3: CASSIEVPSETQYF

D: TRBD1
J: TRBJ2-4
V: TRBV5-1
size: once
DNA: TGCGCCAGCAGCCCGGGACAGGGGGCGGACATTCAGTACTTC
CDR3: CASSPGQGADIQYF

D: TRBD1
J: TRBJ2-3
V: TRBV6-6
size: once
DNA: TGTGCCAGCAGCCCCGGGACAGGAGTCACAGATACGCAGTATTTT
CDR3: CASSPGTGVTDTQYF

D: .
J: TRBJ2-3
V: TRBV5-4
size: .
DNA: TGTGCCAGCAGCCCTGTTGACACAGATACGCAGTATTTT
CDR3: CASSPVDTDTQYF

D: TRBD1
J: TRBJ1-1
V: TRBV5-4
size: .
DNA: TGTGCCAGCAGCTGGGGACAGCCGAACACTGAAGCTTTCTTT
CDR3: CASSWGQPNTEAFF

D: .
J: TRBJ2-5
V: TRBV10-1
size: .
DNA: TGCGCCAGCAGTTACGGGACTTCACAAGAGACCCAGTACTTC
CDR3: CASSYGTSQETQYF